This T cell receptor beta chain was identified in a study of blood T cell repertoires in COVID-19. Whole-study context: T cells, B-cell-depleted T cells, or PBMCs supplied cDNA or gDNA.

The table came from immunoSEQ multiplex PCR; TCRdb's copy has only in-frame clones and leaves some out. The sample consists of 150,000 to 160,000 clones, roughly four fifths of them appearing once. V was pared by 6 bases and J by 1 base, with 9 bases between. Germline CDR1 is MNHNY and CDR2 is SVGAGI (reference sequence). The CDR3 consists of 13 residues. Patients from Seattle were sampled longitudinally, starting during active infection. Source material: peripheral blood. The source is a woman aged 60-75 years with COVID-19, enrolled during active disease. V usage is TRBV6-6 and J usage is TRBJ1-1; D uncertain. The CDR3 loop is CASRITENTEAFF. The CDR3 DNA sequence: TGTGCCAGCAGAATTACAGAGAACACTGAAGCTTTCTTT.